This T cell receptor beta chain originates from a study of T cell responses to AZD1222 COVID-19 vaccine. Germline V gives CDR1 LGHNT, CDR2 FRNRAP. CDR3 size: 17 residues. V was clipped by 1 base and J by 9 bases; unmatched bases: 13. Using immunoSEQ multiplex PCR, the repertoire was profiled, and TCRdb retains in-frame clones only, with some absent. The sample lists approximately 110,000 clones; roughly 87% were seen once. Study results and caveats: Samples come after the peak T cell response, not at day 14. Per reports, nearly half of all spike-specific TCRs target regions that are unmutated in variants. Only a handful of people who got AZD1222 tested seropositive at baseline.

Concerning this clone: The antigen is undetermined.

The chain links TRBV12-5 to TRBJ2-1, with 9 bases matching TRBD2. The TCR sequence derives from an adult who received the AZD1222 COVID-19 vaccine. The sample here was peripheral blood, taken 28 days after the second AZD1222 dose. CDR3 in amino acids: CASGLANSPGLAFEQFF. The CDR3, as DNA: TGTGCTAGTGGTTTGGCGAACTCACCGGGACTAGCATTTGAGCAGTTCTTC. The full variable domain, in which reference TRBV12-5 and TRBJ2-1 provide the parts outside the CDR3, is DARVTQTPRHKVTEMGQEVTMRCQPILGHNTVFWYRQTMMQGLELLAYFRNRAPLDDSGMPKDRFSAEMPDATLATLKIQPSEPRDSAVYFCASGLANSPGLAFEQFFGPGTRLTVL.